The TCR beta chain under discussion was sequenced for a study of T-cell memory formation after mild COVID-19. Germline values: CDR1 DFQATT, CDR2 SNEGSKA (reference sequence). The CDR3 has 16 residues. Trimming pared 6 bases from V and 0 bases from J, leaving 18 bases between. TCRdb ran MiXCR on the 5' RACE reads and lists one entry per CDR3 protein. The data contain about 470,000 distinct CDR3 sequences, around a sixth of them singletons. This chain uses TRBV20-1 with TRBJ2-1; a possible D gene is TRBD2 (6 bases). This TCR was recovered from an adult woman who had mild COVID-19 (a few samples of this study predate the infection). Cell type and time point are not known. Material: PBMCs or a T cell subset sorted from them (not recorded which). CDR3 protein: CSARPTRPSSYNEQFF. The CDR3, as DNA: TGCAGTGCCAGACCGACTAGGCCTAGCTCCTACAATGAGCAGTTCTTC.